One and the same sample provided the 25 T cell receptor beta chains below, sequenced in a study of blood T cells in healthy people across ages. Next came a second PCR, run for about 6 to 12 cycles, which used a sample-barcoded 5' primer along with a J-beta primer mix. TCRdb fed the 5' RACE reads into MiXCR, producing one record per CDR3 protein. The repertoire holds about 570,000 distinct CDR3 sequences, with about 28% as singletons. This sample was also put to use in a study of T cells of mothers and their children.

Sequencing was done on a sample of blood. The receptor source for this set is a boy younger than 10 in good health.

The chain combines TRBV10-3 with TRBJ2-7, with unresolved D. CDR3 length: 16 residues. Per the germline V gene, CDR1 is ENHRY and CDR2 is SYGVKD. The germline V and J ends were trimmed by 0 bases and 0 bases, with 12 bases remaining between them. CDR3 protein: CAISESKYRNSYEQYF. CDR3 bases: TGTGCCATCAGTGAGTCGAAGTATAGAAACTCCTACGAGCAGTACTTC.

In this sample, this clonotype turned up a few times. This chain joins TRBV12-3 or TRBV12-4 and TRBJ1-5; no definite D call. Trimming took off 6 bases at V and 6 bases at J, with 15 bases between the two ends. This CDR3 comprises 14 residues. As DNA, the CDR3 is TGTGCCAGCAGCGCCACGAACTCCGGTCAGCCCCAGCATTTT. Amino acid sequence: CASSATNSGQPQHF.

Many counts were recorded for this clonotype. V gene TRBV20-1 combines with J gene TRBJ2-4; D may be TRBD1 or TRBD2 (7 bases each). V dropped 0 bases and J dropped 8 bases, with 14 bases sitting between them. Germline V CDR1 and CDR2: DFQATT, SNEGSKA (reference sequence). The CDR3 runs to 14 residues. The CDR3 DNA sequence: TGCAGTGCTAGAGATTTTCAGGGGGGGGACATTCAGTACTTC. Amino acid sequence: CSARDFQGGDIQYF.

The chain joins TRBV7-2 to TRBJ1-5, with D tentatively TRBD1 (6 bases). Germline lookup yields CDR1 SGHTA and CDR2 FQGNSA. The CDR3 covers 15 residues. V was shortened by 5 bases and J by 3 bases, with 14 bases between the two germline ends. CDR3 region: CASSLNNRANQPQHF. Here the CDR3 DNA reads TGTGCCAGCAGCCTAAACAACAGGGCCAATCAGCCCCAGCATTTT.

At least ten counts were recorded for this clonotype. The chain employs TRBV4-2 and TRBJ2-5; 7 positions match TRBD2. The DNA end lines up better with TRBJ2-1; the J call may be wrong. This CDR3 has 12 amino acids. CDR1 is LGHNA and CDR2 is YNFKEQ in the germline V gene. CDR3 region: CASSHPSGEQFF. CDR3 nucleotide sequence: TGTGCCAGCAGCCACCCTAGCGGAGAGCAGTTCTTC.

The V gene is TRBV24-1, the J gene TRBJ2-5, with a possible D match to TRBD1 (6 bases). The germline CDR1 and CDR2 sequences are KGHDR and SFDVKD. V lost 4 bases and J lost 3, with 11 bases in between. This CDR3 is 14 amino acids long. The CDR3 loop reads CATSETGSKETQYF. The CDR3 DNA sequence: TGTGCCACCAGTGAAACAGGGAGTAAAGAGACCCAGTACTTC.

This clonotype was observed a few times. The chain recombines TRBV25-1 with TRBJ2-7; D possibly corresponds to TRBD2 (6 bases). The CDR3 has 13 amino acids. Per the germline V gene, CDR1 is MGHDK and CDR2 is SYGVNS. V lost 6 bases, J lost 2 bases, and 11 bases lay in between. DNA of the CDR3: TGTGCCAGCAGCGATCCGGGGGCCTACGAGCAGTACTTC. Translation: CASSDPGAYEQYF.

The chain couples TRBV7-8 to TRBJ2-3; maybe TRBD2 (5 bases). This CDR3 spans 16 amino acids. Deletions cut 0 bases from V and 8 bases from J, with 18 bases between. Germline V gives CDR1 SGHVS, CDR2 FQNEAQ. CDR3 in DNA: TGTGCCAGCAGCTTAGCCCTAGCCGGAACAGAGGCTACGCAGTATTTT. Its protein product is CASSLALAGTEATQYF.

This clonotype was observed at least ten times. This rearrangement joins TRBV6-1 to TRBJ2-2, with 11 bases matching TRBD2. The V and J ends lost 1 base and 2 bases, in that order; junction bases with no gene match: 6. Germline V gene data show CDR1 as MNHNS and CDR2 as SASEGT. The CDR3 totals 18 residues. The CDR3 here is CASSEVAGGLGNTGELFF. CDR3 coding DNA: TGTGCCAGCAGTGAAGTAGCGGGAGGGCTGGGAAACACCGGGGAGCTGTTTTTT.

There are a few counts of this clonotype. The chain couples TRBV7-9 to TRBJ1-2; D not certain. The CDR3 has 11 residues. The germline gives CDR1 SEHNR, CDR2 FQNEAQ (reference sequence). The V end lost 1 base, the J end lost 8 bases, and 5 bases lay between the germline ends. The CDR3 bases are TGTGCCAGCAGCTTAGGGTTGGGCTACACCTTC. This codes for CASSLGLGYTF.

The rearrangement links TRBV9 to TRBJ2-6; TRBD1 might be the D (6 bases). V was pared by 2 bases and J by 0 bases, with 15 bases between. The CDR3 extends over 18 amino acids. CDR1 and CDR2 from the germline V gene are SGDLS and YYNGEE. The CDR3 bases are TGTGCCAGCAGCGTTACGGGACACCTTAGCTCTGGGGCCAACGTCCTGACTTTC. It is translated as CASSVTGHLSSGANVLTF. Full variable domain (remainder filled in from reference TRBV9 and TRBJ2-6): DSGVTQTPKHLITATGQRVTLRCSPRSGDLSVYWYQQSLDQGLQFLIQYYNGEERAKGNILERFSAQQFPDLHSELNLSSLELGDSALYFCASSVTGHLSSGANVLTFGAGSRLTVL.

This clonotype was observed a few times. This chain connects TRBV7-9 to TRBJ2-2; 12 nucleotides agree with TRBD2. The CDR3 extends over 16 amino acids. J was trimmed by 7 bases and V by 5 bases; bases with no gene match: 8. Germline loops: CDR1 SEHNR, CDR2 FQNEAQ (reference sequence). The CDR3, as DNA: TGTGCCAGCAGCACGACTAGCGGGAGCGAGGACGGGGAGCTGTTTTTT. Protein sequence: CASSTTSGSEDGELFF.

There are a few counts of this clonotype. This chain connects TRBV11-2 to TRBJ1-2, with D tentatively TRBD1 (5 bases). With 3 bases removed from V and 0 bases from J, the gap between germline ends came to 11 bases. Germline V gene data show CDR1 as SGHAT and CDR2 as FQNNGV. The CDR3 totals 15 residues. The CDR3 region has the DNA TGTGCCAGCAGCTTCGGGACCCCCTCTAACTATGGCTACACCTTC. Amino acids: CASSFGTPSNYGYTF. Supplemented by reference TRBV11-2 and TRBJ1-2, the full variable domain reads EAGVAQSPRYKIIEKRQSVAFWCNPISGHATLYWYQQILGQGPKLLIQFQNNGVVDDSQLPKDRFSAERLKGVDSTLKIQPAKLEDSAVYLCASSFGTPSNYGYTFGSGTRLTVV.

Only a few counts were recorded for this clonotype. This chain joins TRBV20-1 and TRBJ2-5; D unresolved. Judging by the DNA end, TRBJ2-7 fits better; the J call may be wrong. Germline values: CDR1 DFQATT, CDR2 SNEGSKA (reference sequence). This CDR3 has 12 amino acids. CDR3 sequence (DNA): TGCAGTGGTGGTTTGGGCTTGTACGAGCAGTACTTC. It encodes CSGGLGLYEQYF.

This sequence joins TRBV6-5 and TRBJ2-3, with TRBD1 as a possible D gene (6 bases). The CDR3 length is 15 residues. V gave up 8 bases and J gave up 1 base, with 16 bases separating them. CDR1 is MNHEY and CDR2 is SVGAGI in the germline V gene. CDR3 DNA sequence: TGTGCCAGCCAAAAGGAACAGGGTCGCACAGATACGCAGTATTTT. Its translation: CASQKEQGRTDTQYF.

In its sample, this clonotype was seen a few times. The CDR3 loop is CASSEDRGYGYTF. CDR3 coding DNA: TGTGCCAGCAGTGAGGACAGGGGCTATGGCTACACCTTC. J is TRBJ1-2 and V is TRBV6-1; 9 bases align to TRBD1. With V trimmed by 3 bases and J by 4 bases, 0 bases remained unmatched. Germline values: CDR1 MNHNS, CDR2 SASEGT. The CDR3 is made up of 13 amino acids.

This clonotype was seen just once. The chain has TRBV9 and TRBJ1-5; D remains ambiguous. CDR1 is SGDLS and CDR2 is YYNGEE in the germline V gene. The CDR3 sequence is 14 residues long. Trimming removed 3 bases at V and 1 base at J, with 8 bases between. DNA for the CDR3: TGTGCCAGCAGCGGAGGCTGGAGCAATCAGCCCCAGCATTTT. Residues: CASSGGWSNQPQHF.

The chain recombines TRBV5-6 with TRBJ2-7; possibly TRBD1 for D (6 bases). This CDR3 is built from 14 residues. V dropped 4 bases and J dropped 0 bases, with 11 bases sitting between them. Germline CDR1 and CDR2: SGHDT and YYEEEE. The CDR3 region has the DNA TGTGCCAGCAGCCCAGGGGCGAGCTCCTACGAGCAGTACTTC. It yields the protein CASSPGASSYEQYF. Full variable domain (remainder filled in from reference TRBV5-6 and TRBJ2-7): DAGVTQSPTHLIKTRGQQVTLRCSPKSGHDTVSWYQQALGQGPQFIFQYYEEEERQRGNFPDRFSGHQFPNYSSELNVNALLLGDSALYLCASSPGASSYEQYFGPGTRLTVT.

Ten or more counts support this clonotype. The chain carries TRBV12-5 and TRBJ2-6; 7 bases are shared with TRBD1. Trimming removed 0 bases from V and 0 bases from J; junction bases left unmatched: 11. Germline assignment: CDR1 LGHNT and CDR2 FRNRAP. This CDR3 region has 20 residues. The CDR3 region is CASGLVDEGQWSSGANVLTF. The CDR3 coding sequence is TGTGCTAGTGGTTTGGTAGATGAGGGACAGTGGTCCTCTGGGGCCAACGTCCTGACTTTC. Using reference TRBV12-5 and TRBJ2-6 for the parts outside the CDR3, the full variable domain is DARVTQTPRHKVTEMGQEVTMRCQPILGHNTVFWYRQTMMQGLELLAYFRNRAPLDDSGMPKDRFSAEMPDATLATLKIQPSEPRDSAVYFCASGLVDEGQWSSGANVLTFGAGSRLTVL.

A few counts support this clonotype. This chain connects TRBV30 to TRBJ2-7, with TRBD2 matching over 8 bases. This CDR3 contains 17 residues. In germline, CDR1 is GTSNPN, CDR2 SVGIG (reference sequence). The ends lost 2 bases at V and 1 base at J; junction bases unmatched: 13. The CDR3 protein is CAWSNSFGRGASYEQYF. For the CDR3, the DNA is TGTGCCTGGAGTAACTCTTTTGGGCGGGGGGCGTCCTACGAGCAGTACTTC.

This clonotype was found a few times. This chain uses TRBV29-1 with TRBJ2-5, with a possible D match to TRBD1 (6 bases). Germline V gene data show CDR1 as SQVTM and CDR2 as ANQGSEA. Between the trimmed V and J ends, which lost 0 bases and 3 bases, there was a span of 14 bases. The CDR3 extends over 15 amino acids. CDR3 in DNA: TGCAGCGTTGAAGAATGGGGGCGGGCGGAAGAGACCCAGTACTTC. Encoded protein: CSVEEWGRAEETQYF.

This sequence joins TRBV28 and TRBJ2-7, with D possibly being TRBD1 or TRBD2 (6 bases each). CDR3 size: 16 residues. Trimming left V 6 bases short and J 3 bases short, with 21 bases between. The germline CDR1 and CDR2 sequences are MDHEN and SYDVKM. The CDR3 sequence is CASSPYRGTSFYEQYF. Here the CDR3 DNA reads TGTGCCAGCAGCCCCTACCGCGGGACATCATTCTACGAGCAGTACTTC.

The V gene is TRBV6-1, the J gene TRBJ1-4, with a possible D match to TRBD1 (6 bases). Trimming shortened V by 7 bases and J by 8 bases, and 8 bases separated the two germline ends. Germline CDR1 is MNHNS and CDR2 is SASEGT. CDR3 length equals 11 residues. The chain's CDR3 is CASKGEEKLFF. CDR3 bases: TGTGCCAGCAAGGGGGAAGAAAAACTGTTTTTT.

The rearrangement joins TRBV9 to TRBJ2-3, with 8 bases fitting TRBD1. Germline CDR1 SGDLS, CDR2 YYNGEE. The CDR3 loop spans 17 amino acids. Trimming at V came to 0 bases and at J to 2 bases, leaving 8 bases not matched to a gene. The chain's CDR3 is CASSVEPGGGYTDTQYF. CDR3 sequence (DNA): TGTGCCAGCAGCGTAGAACCAGGGGGCGGGTACACAGATACGCAGTATTTT.

This chain connects TRBV3-1 to TRBJ2-7, with 9 bases that match TRBD1. Looked up from germline, CDR1 is LGHDT and CDR2 is YNNKEL (reference sequence). The J segment lost 4 bases and the V segment lost 4 bases, leaving 5 bases of the junction unmatched. The CDR3 length is 14 residues. CDR3 in amino acids: CASSPGQGMYEQYF. CDR3 sequence (DNA): TGTGCCAGCAGCCCCGGACAGGGGATGTACGAGCAGTACTTC.